This TCR beta chain was sequenced for a study of blood T cell repertoires in COVID-19. Generated by immunoSEQ multiplex PCR, the TCRdb table keeps only in-frame clones and is missing some. The sample yields fewer than 120,000 clones, 72% seen once. This clonotype was obtained from a woman aged 60-75 years with acute or convalescent COVID-19. The specimen sequenced was peripheral blood.

This CDR3 is CASSVMESSGNTIYF. CDR3 sequence (DNA): TGTGCCAGCAGCGTAATGGAGAGTTCTGGAAACACCATATATTTT. The V and J genes are TRBV9 and TRBJ1-3; D remains unclear. Germline V gives CDR1 SGDLS, CDR2 YYNGEE. The CDR3 extends over 15 amino acids. The V end lost 1 base, the J end lost 1 base, and 9 bases lay between the germline ends.